The rows below give T cell receptor beta chains drawn from one sample of a study of identical twins. TCRdb re-called the 5' RACE reads through MiXCR, storing one row per CDR3 protein. The sample includes 1.5 million to 2 million distinct CDR3 sequences, around 29% of them seen just once. The sequencing input was cord blood. The receptors come from a newborn girl in good health. Both conserved end residues are part of each CDR3. The order of the fields is CDR3 length, V gene, J gene, clone size, D gene, CDR3 DNA, CDR3 protein. A D gene is named only where the DNA matches it firmly. The size field is filled for only some rows; it gives once, few, many or a size class.

15,TRBV29-1,TRBJ2-7,many,NA,TGCAGCGTTGGCCCCACCGACAGGCTGCCGTACGAGCAGTACTTC,CSVGPTDRLPYEQYF
15,TRBV5-1,TRBJ2-1,NA,TRBD2,TGCGCCAGCAGCTGGGGACCAGCGGGGTACAATGAGCAGTTCTTC,CASSWGPAGYNEQFF
16,TRBV9,TRBJ2-7,NA,TRBD1,TGTGCCAGCAGCGTAGCTCCCACAGGGGAGTCCTACGAGCAGTACTTC,CASSVAPTGESYEQYF
15,TRBV7-2,TRBJ2-2,NA,NA,TGTGCCAGCAGCCTTACGGTTACGAACACCGGGGAGCTGTTTTTT,CASSLTVTNTGELFF
13,TRBV28,TRBJ1-1,NA,TRBD1,TGTGCCACCAGGGGACAGTTGAACACTGAAGCTTTCTTT,CATRGQLNTEAFF
17,TRBV14,TRBJ2-1,NA,NA,TGTGCCAGCAGCCAAGATGGGGCAGGGGCTGACTACTACGAGCAGTTCTTC,CASSQDGAGADYYEQFF
14,TRBV20-1,TRBJ2-3,NA,NA,TGCAGTGCTAGAGAGGGGCAGGGAACAGATACGCAGTATTTT,CSAREGQGTDTQYF
14,TRBV10-3,TRBJ2-2,few,NA,TGTGCCATCAGAGGGACTTTAAAAACCGGGGAGCTGTTTTTT,CAIRGTLKTGELFF
14,TRBV3-1,TRBJ2-5,once,NA,TGTGCCAGCAGCCCTGAGGCCGGTTCCGAGACCCAGTACTTC,CASSPEAGSETQYF
13,TRBV12-3/TRBV12-4,TRBJ2-1,many,NA,TGTGCCAGCAGTTTATTAAGGGGAAATGAGCAGTTCTTC,CASSLLRGNEQFF
14,TRBV20-1,TRBJ2-7,NA,NA,TGCAGTGCTAGAATACCTAGCGAGGGCTACGAGCAGTACTTC,CSARIPSEGYEQYF
17,TRBV11-2,TRBJ2-7,NA,NA,TGTGCCAGCAGCTTAGCGGGCCGCCGGGACTCAGCCTACGAGCAGTACTTC,CASSLAGRRDSAYEQYF
13,TRBV24-1,TRBJ1-1,NA,NA,TGTGCCACCAGTGATTGGGGGAACACTGAAGCTTTCTTT,CATSDWGNTEAFF
14,TRBV27,TRBJ1-2,many,NA,TGTGCCAGCAGTTTATTAACAGGGAACTATGGCTACACCTTC,CASSLLTGNYGYTF
15,TRBV20-1,TRBJ2-5,NA,TRBD2,TGCAGTGCTAGAGTACTAGCGGGGGACCAAGAGACCCAGTACTTC,CSARVLAGDQETQYF
14,TRBV13,TRBJ2-1,few,NA,TGTGCCAGCAGCTTAGGGCGCACTATTACCGAGCAGTTCTTC,CASSLGRTITEQFF
12,TRBV4-2,TRBJ1-6,many,NA,TGTGCCAGCAGCCAAGGGTATTCACCCCTCCACTTT,CASSQGYSPLHF
14,TRBV20-1,TRBJ2-1,NA,NA,TGCAGTGCTAGAATTGGCGGGCCTAACAATGAGCAGTTCTTC,CSARIGGPNNEQFF
14,TRBV6-1,TRBJ2-7,NA,NA,TGTGCCAGCAGGGGATGGGAGTCCCCGAATGAGCAGTACTTC,CASRGWESPNEQYF
14,TRBV18,TRBJ1-2,few,NA,TGTGCCAGCTCACCATTGGAAGGGCCTTATGGCTACACCTTC,CASSPLEGPYGYTF
19,TRBV9,TRBJ2-4,few,TRBD2,TGTGCCAGCAGCCCCCCAGGCCCCTCTAGCGGTCTAGCCAAAAACATTCAGTACTTC,CASSPPGPSSGLAKNIQYF
18,TRBV24-1,TRBJ1-2,NA,TRBD1,TGTGCCACCAGCTCCCCGAGTAGGACAGGGATGACTAACTATGGCTACACCTTC,CATSSPSRTGMTNYGYTF
12,TRBV29-1,TRBJ2-1,NA,NA,TGCAGCGTTGTTTGGGGGCCGGATAAGCAGTTCTTC,CSVVWGPDKQFF
17,TRBV7-2,TRBJ1-4,once,NA,TGTGCCAGCAGCTTAGAGCCCTGGGATGCAACTAATGAAAAACTGTTTTTT,CASSLEPWDATNEKLFF
14,TRBV2,TRBJ2-1,few,TRBD2,TGTGCCTCCTTGCTAGCGGGGGCCCTTAATGAGCAGTTCTTC,CASLLAGALNEQFF
16,TRBV7-9,TRBJ2-2,NA,TRBD2,TGTGCCAGCAGCCTAATGACGAAAGCGGGAACAGGGGAGCTGTTTTTT,CASSLMTKAGTGELFF
14,TRBV13,TRBJ2-3,many,NA,TGTGCCAGCAGCTTAGGTCACCTTCCAGATACGCAGTATTTT,CASSLGHLPDTQYF
16,TRBV9,TRBJ2-3,few,TRBD2,TGTGCCAGCAGCGTAGCTCTAGCGGGAGGGCCAGATACGCAGTATTTT,CASSVALAGGPDTQYF
16,TRBV27,TRBJ2-3,NA,TRBD2,TGTGCCAGCAGTTGGACGGGACTAGCGGGGGCAGATACGCAGTATTTT,CASSWTGLAGADTQYF
13,TRBV7-9,TRBJ2-7,NA,TRBD1,TGTGCCAGCAGCCTAGAGGGGGCGGGTGAGCAGTACTTC,CASSLEGAGEQYF
16,TRBV25-1,TRBJ2-5,NA,TRBD1,TGTGCCAGCAGTGAGTCCGGGACAGGGTACCAAGAGACCCAGTACTTC,CASSESGTGYQETQYF
15,TRBV7-9,TRBJ2-7,few,TRBD1,TGTGCCAGCAGCTCCCGGGACAGGGAAACCTACGAGCAGTACTTC,CASSSRDRETYEQYF
17,TRBV20-1,TRBJ1-6,NA,NA,TGCAGTGCTAGAGATAGGGGGATAAGCTCCTATAATTCACCCCTCCACTTT,CSARDRGISSYNSPLHF
13,TRBV11-2,TRBJ2-1,NA,TRBD2,TGTGCCAGCAGCTTAGATGCGGGAGGTGAGCAGTTCTTC,CASSLDAGGEQFF
16,TRBV21-1,TRBJ1-2,few,NA,TGTGCCAGCAGCCCGCCCCTGACAGGGGGGATCTATGGCTACACCTTC,CASSPPLTGGIYGYTF
17,TRBV2,TRBJ2-7,few,NA,TGTGCCAGCAGTTCTCCCCTTAAACCCGGGACAAACTACGAGCAGTACTTC,CASSSPLKPGTNYEQYF
14,TRBV20-1,TRBJ2-5,NA,TRBD2,TGCAGTGCTACTCCGACTAGCGGGAGTGAGACCCAGTACTTC,CSATPTSGSETQYF
13,TRBV4-1,TRBJ2-1,few,NA,TGCGCCAGCAGCCAAGAGGACAGTGAGGCGCAGTTCTTC,CASSQEDSEAQFF
15,TRBV27,TRBJ1-2,few,NA,TGTGCCAGCAGTTTACGGCTGGTAGGGTGGGAAGGCTACACCTTC,CASSLRLVGWEGYTF
14,TRBV10-3,TRBJ1-1,NA,NA,TGTGCCACAAGCGTCTCAGAAGGGAACACTGAAGCTTTCTTT,CATSVSEGNTEAFF
17,TRBV7-2,TRBJ2-4,few,NA,TGTGCCAGCAGTAAAGGATACGATTATCTAGCCAAAAACATTCAGTACTTC,CASSKGYDYLAKNIQYF
14,TRBV10-3,TRBJ1-2,NA,TRBD1,TGTGCCATCAGTGCTCGGGACAGGAATAATGGCTACACCTTC,CAISARDRNNGYTF
16,TRBV24-1,TRBJ2-3,NA,TRBD1,TGTGCCACCAGTGCTAGTCCGGGACAGGGGCCAGATACGCAGTATTTT,CATSASPGQGPDTQYF
15,TRBV4-3,TRBJ2-1,NA,NA,TGCGCCAGCAGCCAAGATGGGGGGACTTACAATGAGCAGTTCTTC,CASSQDGGTYNEQFF
16,TRBV4-1,TRBJ2-1,NA,TRBD2,TGCGCCAGCAGCCAATTCCCTAGCGGGGGGGCAGAGGAGCAGTTCTTC,CASSQFPSGGAEEQFF
16,TRBV21-1,TRBJ1-5,few,NA,TGTGCCAGCAGCAAAGAGAGCCGACAGGGCAATCAGCCCCAGCATTTT,CASSKESRQGNQPQHF
11,TRBV29-1,TRBJ2-7,many,NA,TGCAGCGTTGCTGGGGATTACGAGCAGTACTTC,CSVAGDYEQYF
15,TRBV20-1,TRBJ1-2,few,TRBD1,TGCAGTGCTAGAGTCCTCGTACAGGGGTTCTATGGCTACACCTTC,CSARVLVQGFYGYTF
13,TRBV20-1,TRBJ1-1,few,NA,TGCAGTGCTAGAGCCGCCTTAAACACTGAAGCTTTCTTT,CSARAALNTEAFF
17,TRBV28,TRBJ1-4,few,NA,TGTGCCAGCAGTCCCCGAAGGGGGAAAGCAACTAATGAAAAACTGTTTTTT,CASSPRRGKATNEKLFF
16,TRBV27,TRBJ2-3,NA,TRBD2,TGTGCCAGCAGTTTATGGGCGGGAGAATACACAGATACGCAGTATTTT,CASSLWAGEYTDTQYF
17,TRBV4-1,TRBJ2-7,NA,TRBD2,TGCGCCAGCAGCCACCACCGGACTAGCGGGAGTTACAATGAGCAGTACTTC,CASSHHRTSGSYNEQYF
13,TRBV10-3,TRBJ1-1,NA,TRBD1,TGTGCCACTTGCGGGACAGGGATTACTGAAGCTTTCTTT,CATCGTGITEAFF
13,TRBV3-1,TRBJ2-5,once,NA,TGTGCCAGCAGCCAAGGACACCGCAATGAGCAGTACTTC,CASSQGHRNEQYF
14,TRBV29-1,TRBJ2-1,NA,TRBD2,TGCAGCGTTTATACTAGCGGACGACGGAATGAGCAGTTCTTC,CSVYTSGRRNEQFF
16,TRBV5-1,TRBJ2-1,NA,NA,TGCGCCAGCAGCTTGGCGGTTCGGGGGCCCTACAATGAGCAGTTCTTC,CASSLAVRGPYNEQFF
15,TRBV12-3/TRBV12-4,TRBJ2-2,NA,NA,TGTGCCAGCACCTCCGCCGGGCAGAACACCGGGGAGCTGTTTTTT,CASTSAGQNTGELFF
15,TRBV28,TRBJ2-1,NA,NA,TGTGCCAGCAGTTTAGAGCGGAACTCCTACAATGAGCAGTTCTTC,CASSLERNSYNEQFF
17,TRBV28,TRBJ2-3,NA,TRBD1,TGTGCCAGCAGTTCCAAAGCTTACAGGGGAAAGACAGATACGCAGTATTTT,CASSSKAYRGKTDTQYF
15,TRBV29-1,TRBJ1-5,few,TRBD1,TGCAGCGTTAATGGGGACAGGGCCCAGAATCAGCCCCAGCATTTT,CSVNGDRAQNQPQHF